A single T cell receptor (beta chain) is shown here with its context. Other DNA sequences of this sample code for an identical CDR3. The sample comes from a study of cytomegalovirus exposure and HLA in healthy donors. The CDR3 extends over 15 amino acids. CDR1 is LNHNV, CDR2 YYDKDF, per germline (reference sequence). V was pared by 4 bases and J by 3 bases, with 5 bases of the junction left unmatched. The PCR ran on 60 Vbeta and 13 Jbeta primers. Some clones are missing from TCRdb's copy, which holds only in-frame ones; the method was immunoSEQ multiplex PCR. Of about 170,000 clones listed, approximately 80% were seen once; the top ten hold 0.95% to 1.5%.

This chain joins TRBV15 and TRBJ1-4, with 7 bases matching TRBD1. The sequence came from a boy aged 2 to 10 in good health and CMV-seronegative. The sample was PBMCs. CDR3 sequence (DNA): TGTGCCACCAGCATAGACAGGGTTTCTAATGAAAAACTGTTTTTT. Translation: CATSIDRVSNEKLFF. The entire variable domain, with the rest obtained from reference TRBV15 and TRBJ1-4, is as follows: DAMVIQNPRYQVTQFGKPVTLSCSQTLNHNVMYWYQQKSSQAPKLLFHYYDKDFNNEADTPDNFQSRRPNTSFCFLDIRSPGLGDTAMYLCATSIDRVSNEKLFFGSGTQLSVL.